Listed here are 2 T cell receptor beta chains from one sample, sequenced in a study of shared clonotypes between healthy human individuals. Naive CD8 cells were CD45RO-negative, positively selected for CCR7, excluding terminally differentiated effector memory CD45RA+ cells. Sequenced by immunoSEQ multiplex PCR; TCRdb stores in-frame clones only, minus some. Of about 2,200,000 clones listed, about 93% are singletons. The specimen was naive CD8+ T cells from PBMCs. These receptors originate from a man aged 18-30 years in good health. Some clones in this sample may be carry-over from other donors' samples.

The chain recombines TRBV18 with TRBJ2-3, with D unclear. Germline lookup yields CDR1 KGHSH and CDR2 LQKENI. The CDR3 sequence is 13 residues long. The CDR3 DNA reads TGTGCGACCTTTATTGCGGGCACAGATACGCAGTATTTT. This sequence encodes CATFIAGTDTQYF.

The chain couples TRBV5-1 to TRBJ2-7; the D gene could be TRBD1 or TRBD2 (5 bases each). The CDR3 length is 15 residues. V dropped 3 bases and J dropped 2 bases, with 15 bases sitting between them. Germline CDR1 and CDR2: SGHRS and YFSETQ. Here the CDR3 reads CASSWGRDLAYEQYF. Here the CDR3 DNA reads TGCGCCAGCAGCTGGGGCAGGGACCTGGCCTACGAGCAGTACTTC.